Following are 22 T cell receptor beta chains from one sample sequenced in a study of long-term antiretroviral therapy in people with HIV (dated by TCRdb to the early 2020s). The immunoSEQ hsTCRB v3.0 assay was used at survey level resolution to sequence the TRB variable region. TCRdb stores this immuneACCESS table with in-frame sequences only. Part of the clones is absent; in the studies checked, under half of the shortfall reflects unresolved V genes, and no reason is known for the rest. The sample yields about 20,000 clones; roughly 80% were counted once. Of the sample, approximately 14% is held by the ten largest clones. Here the sequenced sample was unsorted PBMCs, taken 2.9 years after starting antiretroviral therapy. These receptors were obtained from a woman aged 25-40 years with HIV.

The V call is TRBV18, the J call TRBJ1-2, with D possibly matching TRBD1 (5 bases). Trimming stripped 3 bases from V and 5 bases from J, with 10 bases between. The germline V gene encodes CDR1 KGHSH and CDR2 LQKENI. The CDR3 runs to 13 residues. This CDR3 is CASSPGPEYGYTF. The CDR3 DNA follows: TGTGCCAGCTCACCGGGACCGGAGTATGGCTACACCTTC.

This CDR3 is CASSGGLSGNTIYF. Here the CDR3 DNA reads TGTGCCAGCAGTGGAGGACTGTCGGGAAACACCATATATTTT. The V call is TRBV9, the J call TRBJ1-3; D gene uncertain. Germline V gene data show CDR1 as SGDLS and CDR2 as YYNGEE. Trimming stripped 5 bases from V and 4 bases from J, with 13 bases between. The CDR3 runs 14 residues.

The V call is TRBV5-1, the J call TRBJ2-7; 13 nucleotides line up with TRBD2. With V trimmed by 0 bases and J by 1 base, 4 bases remained unmatched. This CDR3 has 17 amino acids. The germline V gene has CDR1 SGHRS and CDR2 YFSETQ. The CDR3 loop is CASSLDGTSGDSYEQYV. The CDR3 DNA sequence: TGCGCCAGCAGCTTGGATGGGACTAGCGGGGATTCCTACGAGCAGTACGTC.

The chain joins TRBV2 to TRBJ2-5; TRBD1 matches 9 bases. V lost 7 bases and J lost 5; bases outside the gene matches: 11. The V gene's germline CDR1 is SNHLY and CDR2 FYNNEI. CDR3 length: 15 amino acids. The CDR3 bases are TGTGCCAGCACCAGGGATACAGGGGGCCTCGAGACCCAGTACTTC. This encodes CASTRDTGGLETQYF.

Note on this clone: Other DNA variants within this sample encode the same CDR3. The genes are TRBV19 and TRBJ2-1; unclear D gene. V was clipped by 5 bases and J by 4 bases, with 6 bases between them. Germline CDR1 is LNHDA and CDR2 is SQIVND (reference sequence). The CDR3 covers 12 residues. The CDR3 reads CASSSGYNEQFF. CDR3 DNA sequence: TGTGCCAGTAGTTCCGGGTACAATGAGCAGTTCTTC.

This clone was counted a few times. The chain links TRBV5-4 to TRBJ2-7, with 10 bases lining up with TRBD2. From germline, CDR1 is SGHNT and CDR2 YYREEE (reference sequence). CDR3 size: 15 residues. The trim removed 2 bases at V and 0 bases at J, leaving 2 bases unmatched. Here the CDR3 DNA reads TGTGCCAGCAGCTTACTAGCGGGGCCCTCCTACGAGCAGTACTTC. Its translation: CASSLLAGPSYEQYF.

This clone occurred a few times. The CDR3 DNA is TGTGCTAGTGGTTTGGCGACAGGGACAGAGGGCTACACCTTC. Translating it yields CASGLATGTEGYTF. The chain uses TRBV12-5 and TRBJ1-2; 7 bases map to TRBD1. V was clipped by 1 base and J by 8 bases; unmatched bases: 7. Looked up from germline, CDR1 is LGHNT and CDR2 is FRNRAP. This CDR3 has 14 residues.

The rearrangement uses TRBV28 and TRBJ2-1, with 9 positions matching TRBD2. The CDR3 consists of 11 residues. Unmatched junction bases numbered 8, after V lost 7 bases and J lost 16 bases. Germline V gene lookup returns CDR1 MDHEN and CDR2 SYDVKM. The CDR3 loop reads CASKPTSGFFF. The CDR3 bases are TGTGCCAGCAAACCAACTAGCGGGTTTTTCTTC.

The chain employs TRBV18 and TRBJ2-1; no reliable D call. The germline V gene has CDR1 KGHSH and CDR2 LQKENI. V was shortened by 2 bases and J by 7 bases, with 15 bases between the two germline ends. The CDR3 runs 15 residues. CDR3 in DNA: TGTGCCAGCTCACCAGGGCTAATTAGCAATAATGAGCAGTTCTTC. This translates into CASSPGLISNNEQFF. The full variable domain, rest sourced from reference TRBV18 and TRBJ2-1, is NAGVMQNPRHLVRRRGQEARLRCSPMKGHSHVYWYRQLPEEGLKFMVYLQKENIIDESGMPKERFSAEFPKEGPSILRIQQVVRGDSAAYFCASSPGLISNNEQFFGPGTRLTVL.

The J gene is TRBJ1-1, the V gene TRBV29-1, with D tentatively TRBD1 (6 bases). The CDR3 runs 12 residues. Germline loops: CDR1 SQVTM, CDR2 ANQGSEA. Trimming stripped 6 bases from V and 1 base from J, with 9 bases between. The CDR3 spells CSVTDRNTEAFF. The CDR3 nucleotides read TGCAGCGTAACGGACAGGAACACTGAAGCTTTCTTT. The variable domain in full, completed from reference TRBV29-1 and TRBJ1-1, reads SAVISQKPSRDICQRGTSLTIQCQVDSQVTMMFWYRQQPGQSLTLIATANQGSEATYESGFVIDKFPISRPNLTFSTLTVSNMSPEDSSIYLCSVTDRNTEAFFGQGTRLTVV.

The chain couples TRBV6-5 to TRBJ1-5, with D unclear. Trimming left V 0 bases short and J 4 bases short, with 10 bases between. CDR3 length: 15 residues. Germline V gives CDR1 MNHEY, CDR2 SVGAGI. CDR3 region: CASSYSPAGNQPQHF. Written as DNA, the CDR3 is TGTGCCAGCAGTTACTCGCCGGCAGGTAATCAGCCCCAGCATTTT.

The chain has TRBV15 and TRBJ1-3; no reliable D call. Trimming took 5 bases from V and 0 from J, leaving 14 bases between them. CDR1 is LNHNV and CDR2 is YYDKDF in the germline V gene (reference sequence). The CDR3 contains 16 residues. In DNA, the CDR3 is TGTGCCACCAGCGGTGAACGGTACCTCTCTGGAAACACCATATATTTT. This encodes CATSGERYLSGNTIYF. Full variable domain (outside the CDR3, taken from reference TRBV15 and TRBJ1-3): DAMVIQNPRYQVTQFGKPVTLSCSQTLNHNVMYWYQQKSSQAPKLLFHYYDKDFNNEADTPDNFQSRRPNTSFCFLDIRSPGLGDTAMYLCATSGERYLSGNTIYFGEGSWLTVV.

The chain joins TRBV6-1 to TRBJ1-2; the D is unclear. V was shortened by 7 bases and J by 3 bases, with 12 bases between the two germline ends. The CDR3 is made up of 13 amino acids. Germline lookup yields CDR1 MNHNS and CDR2 SASEGT. CDR3 loop: CASNRGMDYGYTF. The CDR3 DNA reads TGTGCCAGCAATAGAGGAATGGACTATGGCTACACCTTC.

The rearrangement links TRBV7-2 to TRBJ1-5; no firm D call. The CDR3 has 16 residues. V lost 4 bases and J lost 2, with 15 bases in between. The germline V gene encodes CDR1 SGHTA and CDR2 FQGNSA. CDR3 DNA sequence: TGTGCCAGCAGCTCCCATTTTGGGTTGGGCAATCAGCCCCAGCATTTT. Translation gives CASSSHFGLGNQPQHF.

This chain joins TRBV7-9 and TRBJ2-1; D gene uncertain. Trimming took off 0 bases at V and 4 bases at J, with 7 bases between the two ends. Germline V gene data show CDR1 as SEHNR and CDR2 as FQNEAQ (reference sequence). The CDR3 has 14 amino acids. The CDR3 loop is CASSLAGSYNEQFF. CDR3 DNA: TGTGCCAGCAGCTTAGCAGGTAGTTACAATGAGCAGTTCTTC.

The rearrangement uses TRBV2 and TRBJ1-1; a weak D match, TRBD1 (5 bases). Germline CDR1 is SNHLY and CDR2 is FYNNEI. This CDR3 contains 13 residues. Trimming removed 6 bases from V and 6 bases from J, with 14 bases in between. The CDR3 here is CASRGNRIPEAFF. For the CDR3, the DNA is TGTGCCAGCAGGGGGAACAGGATCCCTGAAGCTTTCTTT.

The J gene is TRBJ1-1, the V gene TRBV29-1; possible D gene TRBD1, 5 bases. Between the trimmed V and J ends, which lost 4 bases and 0 bases, there was a span of 18 bases. CDR1 SQVTM and CDR2 ANQGSEA come from the germline V gene. This CDR3 is built from 16 residues. The CDR3, as DNA: TGCAGCGTTGGGGGCCCCAGGGAAAGGGTGAACACTGAAGCTTTCTTT. It is translated as CSVGGPRERVNTEAFF.

This chain links TRBV29-1 with TRBJ1-1; D might be TRBD1 (5 bases). The CDR3 runs 14 residues. CDR1 is SQVTM, CDR2 ANQGSEA, per germline. V was clipped by 4 bases and J by 6 bases, with 18 bases between them. For the CDR3, the DNA is TGCAGCGTTGGTTATAACCGGGGCGGAGCTGAAGCTTTCTTT. Protein product: CSVGYNRGGAEAFF.

This clone was recorded a few times. The CDR3 DNA reads as TGTGCCAGAAGCCAAACAGGGGGCAAGGTCTATAATTCACCCCTCCACTTT. Translated: CARSQTGGKVYNSPLHF. This chain links TRBV5-3 with TRBJ1-6; 9 bases map to TRBD1. TRBV5-3 is treated as an ORF (open reading frame) with a function not yet certain. The CDR3 extends over 17 amino acids. J gave up 3 bases and V 4 bases, and 8 bases lay outside the gene matches.

This chain joins TRBV21-1 and TRBJ2-7; the table calls TRBD1, which could not be checked here. TRBV21-1 is a pseudogene locus. The CDR3 contains 14 residues. DNA of the CDR3: TGTGCCAGCAGTTTTCAGGTTAGCTCCTACGAGCAGTACTTC. This sequence encodes CASSFQVSSYEQYF.

The chain combines TRBV13 with TRBJ1-1; the D is unclear. The germline V gene has CDR1 PRHDT and CDR2 FYEKMQ (reference sequence). The V gene lost 5 bases and the J gene lost 6 bases, with 13 bases spanning the gap. This CDR3 is built from 13 residues. The CDR3 here is CASSPSRFAEAFF. In nucleotides, the CDR3 is TGTGCCAGCAGCCCGAGTAGATTCGCTGAAGCTTTCTTT.

The chain carries TRBV11-2 and TRBJ1-1, with D perhaps matching TRBD1 (6 bases). The CDR3 runs 14 residues. The germline V and J ends were trimmed by 3 bases and 8 bases, with 16 bases remaining between them. Per germline, CDR1 SGHAT and CDR2 FQNNGV. CDR3 residues: CASSFQGGGWEAFF. CDR3 nucleotides: TGTGCCAGCAGCTTTCAGGGAGGGGGTTGGGAAGCTTTCTTT.